These 15 T cell receptor beta chains share one sample of origin, sequenced in a study of response to subunit inactivated influenza vaccine. TCRdb reprocessed the RT-PCR reads with MiXCR, giving one entry per CDR3 protein. The sample shows about 170,000 distinct CDR3 sequences, approximately 11% of them seen only once. This specimen was CD8+ T cells sorted from PBMCs, taken around 25 months after vaccination. The receptors derive from a man in his fifties or sixties who received an inactivated influenza vaccine.

CDR3 amino acids: CASSRRRGGPVDTQYF. Written as DNA, the CDR3 is TGTGCCAGCAGCCGCAGGCGGGGGGGCCCCGTAGATACGCAGTATTTT. The genes are TRBV13 and TRBJ2-3; 9 nucleotides match TRBD2. Losses at the gene ends were 5 bases for V and 5 bases for J; bases not matched to a gene: 11. Germline V gene lookup returns CDR1 PRHDT and CDR2 FYEKMQ (reference sequence). The CDR3 is 16 amino acids. The variable domain in full, with the rest retrieved from reference TRBV13 and TRBJ2-3, is AAGVIQSPRHLIKEKRETATLKCYPIPRHDTVYWYQQGPGQDPQFLISFYEKMQSDKGSIPDRFSAQQFSDYHSELNMSSLELGDSALYFCASSRRRGGPVDTQYFGPGTRLTVL.

This clonotype was detected ten times or more. The gene calls are TRBV11-2 and TRBJ2-1; D might be TRBD1 or TRBD2, each matching 6 bases. Germline CDR1 reads SGHAT; CDR2 reads FQNNGV. This CDR3 is 15 amino acids long. Trimming removed 2 bases at V and 4 bases at J, with 12 bases between. CDR3 in amino acids: CASSLIGGPYNEQFF. In DNA, the CDR3 is TGTGCCAGCAGCTTAATTGGGGGGCCTTACAATGAGCAGTTCTTC. Full variable domain (rest looked up from reference TRBV11-2 and TRBJ2-1): EAGVAQSPRYKIIEKRQSVAFWCNPISGHATLYWYQQILGQGPKLLIQFQNNGVVDDSQLPKDRFSAERLKGVDSTLKIQPAKLEDSAVYLCASSLIGGPYNEQFFGPGTRLTVL.

This clonotype was seen a handful of times. The rearrangement joins TRBV9 to TRBJ2-7; D is uncertain. Trimming removed 0 bases from V and 0 bases from J, with 7 bases in between. CDR1 and CDR2 (germline): SGDLS, YYNGEE. This CDR3 comprises 14 residues. The CDR3: CASSVGVLSYEQYF. The DNA for the CDR3 is TGTGCCAGCAGCGTAGGGGTTCTCTCCTACGAGCAGTACTTC.

The table lists this clonotype with a few counts. V usage is TRBV13 and J usage is TRBJ2-5; 12 positions match TRBD1. The CDR3 loop spans 16 amino acids. From germline, CDR1 is PRHDT and CDR2 FYEKMQ (reference sequence). V was clipped by 8 bases and J by 1 base; unmatched bases: 8. The CDR3 sequence: CASGYRDRGLQETQYF. CDR3 DNA sequence: TGTGCCAGCGGCTACCGGGACAGGGGGCTCCAAGAGACCCAGTACTTC.

This clonotype was seen more than once but under ten times. The chain carries TRBV20-1 and TRBJ2-1, with D perhaps TRBD2 (5 bases). The CDR3 is made up of 15 amino acids. Germline CDR1 DFQATT, CDR2 SNEGSKA (reference sequence). The V end was cut by 1 base, the J end by 2 bases, with 12 bases between. The CDR3 here is CSARAVTSAYNEQFF. In nucleotides, the CDR3 is TGCAGTGCTAGAGCTGTAACTAGTGCCTACAATGAGCAGTTCTTC.

This clonotype was recorded at least ten times. V and J are TRBV5-1 and TRBJ1-2; 7 nucleotides match TRBD1. With 2 bases clipped from V and 5 bases from J, the junction kept 6 bases outside the gene matches. The germline V gene encodes CDR1 SGHRS and CDR2 YFSETQ. The CDR3 runs to 14 residues. This CDR3 reads CASSFGGTAYGYTF. CDR3 DNA sequence: TGCGCCAGCAGCTTTGGCGGGACAGCATATGGCTACACCTTC.

The rearrangement uses TRBV9 and TRBJ2-7; D uncertain. Trimming shortened V by 2 bases and J by 6 bases, and 12 bases separated the two germline ends. The CDR3 is 13 amino acids. In germline, CDR1 is SGDLS, CDR2 YYNGEE. The CDR3 bases are TGTGCCAGCAGCGTTGGAATGGTGAGCGAGCAGTACTTC. Its protein is CASSVGMVSEQYF.

V usage is TRBV28 and J usage is TRBJ1-1; D uncertain. Germline CDR1 MDHEN, CDR2 SYDVKM. The CDR3 runs to 18 residues. With 3 bases removed from V and 2 bases from J, the gap between germline ends came to 22 bases. Here the CDR3 DNA reads TGTGCCAGCAGTTTCCCGGGTCTTGAACGACCCATAAACACTGAAGCTTTCTTT. Residues: CASSFPGLERPINTEAFF.

The chain carries TRBV20-1 and TRBJ2-5; 10 bases are shared with TRBD2. The germline gives CDR1 DFQATT, CDR2 SNEGSKA (reference sequence). J was trimmed by 1 base and V by 4 bases; bases with no gene match: 12. This CDR3 has 17 amino acids. The CDR3 spells CSAMQREGRWVQETQYF. CDR3 coding DNA: TGCAGTGCTATGCAGCGGGAGGGCCGGTGGGTCCAAGAGACCCAGTACTTC.

The rearrangement uses TRBV5-1 and TRBJ2-1; D tentatively fits TRBD1 or TRBD2 (7 bases each). The CDR3 runs to 14 residues. The V end was cut by 5 bases, the J end by 7 bases, with 16 bases between. Germline V gives CDR1 SGHRS, CDR2 YFSETQ. The CDR3 loop reads CASSITRGGNEQFF. In nucleotides, the CDR3 is TGCGCCAGCAGTATAACCAGGGGGGGGAATGAGCAGTTCTTC.

This clonotype has a count of ten or more. One end of the junction does not line up with germline, which may come from a read error. The V gene is TRBV7-7, the J gene TRBJ2-7; a possible D gene is TRBD1 (6 bases). Germline CDR1 reads SSHAT; CDR2 reads FNYEAQ (reference sequence). This CDR3 comprises 14 residues. The DNA for the CDR3 is TGTGCTAGCAGCTTACACGGGACAAGTAACGAGCAGTACTTC. It translates to CASSLHGTSNEQYF.

For the CDR3, the DNA is TGTGCCAGCAGCTTAGCATCGGCAGGGGAAAAAAACATTCAGTACTTC. Translation gives CASSLASAGEKNIQYF. The chain carries TRBV7-8 and TRBJ2-4; perhaps TRBD1 as D (6 bases). Trimming pared 0 bases from V and 4 bases from J, leaving 13 bases between. Germline CDR1 SGHVS, CDR2 FQNEAQ. The CDR3 consists of 16 residues.

The rearrangement uses TRBV3-1 and TRBJ2-1; no firm D call. The CDR3 spans 13 residues. Germline assignment: CDR1 LGHDT and CDR2 YNNKEL (reference sequence). V lost 4 bases to trimming and J lost 0 bases, with 4 bases between them. CDR3 bases: TGTGCCAGCAGCCCGGGCTCCTACAATGAGCAGTTCTTC. Protein: CASSPGSYNEQFF.

The chain has TRBV6-2 or TRBV6-3 and TRBJ1-1, with no clear D. The germline gives CDR1 MNHEY, CDR2 SVGEGT. V lost 6 bases to trimming and J lost 3 bases, with 11 bases between them. The CDR3 is 13 amino acids. This chain's CDR3 is CASSSDSYTEAFF. DNA for the CDR3: TGTGCCAGCAGCTCCGACTCCTACACTGAAGCTTTCTTT.

This chain uses TRBV4-1 with TRBJ2-7; D perhaps matches TRBD2 (6 bases). The CDR3 has 13 residues. The germline CDR1 and CDR2 sequences are MGHRA and YSYEKL. The V end was cut by 3 bases, the J end by 7 bases, with 13 bases between. CDR3 in DNA: TGCGCCAGCAGCCAGGCGGGGCCCAGTGAGCAGTACTTC. This codes for CASSQAGPSEQYF.